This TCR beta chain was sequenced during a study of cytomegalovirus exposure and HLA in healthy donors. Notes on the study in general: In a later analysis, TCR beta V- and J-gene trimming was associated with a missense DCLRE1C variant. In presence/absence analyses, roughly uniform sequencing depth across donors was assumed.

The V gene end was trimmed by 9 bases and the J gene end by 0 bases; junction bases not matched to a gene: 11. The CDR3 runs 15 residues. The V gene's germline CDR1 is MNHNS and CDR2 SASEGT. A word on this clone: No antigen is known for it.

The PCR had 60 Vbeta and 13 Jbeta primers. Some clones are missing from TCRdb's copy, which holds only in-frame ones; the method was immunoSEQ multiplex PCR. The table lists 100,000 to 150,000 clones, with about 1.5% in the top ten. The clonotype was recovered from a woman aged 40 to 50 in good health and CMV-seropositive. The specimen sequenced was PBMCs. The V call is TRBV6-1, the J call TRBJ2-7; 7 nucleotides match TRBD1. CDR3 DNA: TGTGCCAGTACAGGACAGGCTGTTGCCTCCTACGAGCAGTACTTC. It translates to CASTGQAVASYEQYF.